This TCR beta chain was sequenced for a study of Ad26.COV2.S vaccination and SARS-CoV-2 variants. The treatment denotes: 15 to 20 received Ad26.COV2.S at low or high dose, single or two shots; about 5 received placebo; per-sample allocation not given. Samples were taken on day 63 after the first vaccine or placebo injection. The data were produced by immunoSEQ multiplex PCR, yet TCRdb's version contains in-frame clones alone and is incomplete. The table has 350,000 to 450,000 clones, 83% seen once. CDR3 size: 15 residues. Trimming took 2 bases from V and 8 from J, leaving 18 bases between them. Germline CDR1 is MNHEY and CDR2 is SVGEGT.

The V gene is TRBV6-2 or TRBV6-3, the J gene TRBJ1-2, with D hard to call. The input for sequencing was peripheral blood, taken in a trial of Ad26.COV2.S vaccine versus placebo. This sequence originates from a person aged 18-65 years who received the Ad26.COV2.S COVID-19 vaccine or a placebo. The CDR3 here is CASSYPEYSRWGYTF. In nucleotides, the CDR3 is TGTGCCAGCAGTTACCCAGAATACTCAAGGTGGGGCTACACCTTC.